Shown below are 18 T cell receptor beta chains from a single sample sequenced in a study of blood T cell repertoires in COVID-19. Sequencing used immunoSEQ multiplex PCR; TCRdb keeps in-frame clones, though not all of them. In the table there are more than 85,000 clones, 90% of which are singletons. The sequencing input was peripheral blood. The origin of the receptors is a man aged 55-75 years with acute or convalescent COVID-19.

The CDR3 spells CASSRGINTDTQYF. DNA for the CDR3: TGCGCCAGCAGCCGCGGGATTAACACAGATACGCAGTATTTT. The rearrangement uses TRBV5-1 and TRBJ2-3; weak D call: TRBD2 (6 bases). This CDR3 region has 14 residues. V gave up 4 bases and J gave up 2 bases, with 11 bases separating them. CDR1 and CDR2 from the germline V gene are SGHRS and YFSETQ.

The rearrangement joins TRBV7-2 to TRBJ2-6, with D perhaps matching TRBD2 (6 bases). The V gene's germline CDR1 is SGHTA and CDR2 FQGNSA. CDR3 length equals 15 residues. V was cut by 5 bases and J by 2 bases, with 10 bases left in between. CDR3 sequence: CASSRGGAGANVLTF. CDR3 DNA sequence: TGTGCCAGCAGCCGTGGAGGGGCTGGGGCCAACGTCCTGACTTTC.

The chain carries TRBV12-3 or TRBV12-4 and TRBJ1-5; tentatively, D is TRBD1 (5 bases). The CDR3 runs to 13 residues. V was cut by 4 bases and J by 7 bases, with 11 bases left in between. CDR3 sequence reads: CASSSDNGQPQHF. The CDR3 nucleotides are TGTGCCAGCAGTTCGGACAACGGGCAGCCCCAGCATTTT.

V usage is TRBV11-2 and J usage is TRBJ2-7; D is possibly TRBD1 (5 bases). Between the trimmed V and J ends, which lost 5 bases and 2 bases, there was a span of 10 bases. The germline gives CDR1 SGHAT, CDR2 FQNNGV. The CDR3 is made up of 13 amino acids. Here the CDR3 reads CASSLQTAYEQYF. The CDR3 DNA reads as TGTGCCAGCAGCCTCCAGACAGCCTACGAGCAGTACTTC.

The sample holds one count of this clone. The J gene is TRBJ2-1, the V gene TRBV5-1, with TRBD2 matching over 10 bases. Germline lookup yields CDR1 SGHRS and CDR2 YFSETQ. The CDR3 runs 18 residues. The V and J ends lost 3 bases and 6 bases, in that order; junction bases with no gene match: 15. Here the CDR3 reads CASSSLPLAGEEGNEQFF. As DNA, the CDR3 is TGCGCCAGCAGCTCTCTACCCCTAGCGGGAGAGGAGGGCAATGAGCAGTTCTTC.

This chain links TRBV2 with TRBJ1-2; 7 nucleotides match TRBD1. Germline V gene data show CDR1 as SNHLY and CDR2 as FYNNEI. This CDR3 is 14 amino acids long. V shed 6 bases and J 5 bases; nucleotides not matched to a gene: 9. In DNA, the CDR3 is TGTGCCAGCAGGGCCGGGACAGCTATTTATGGCTACACCTTC. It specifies CASRAGTAIYGYTF.

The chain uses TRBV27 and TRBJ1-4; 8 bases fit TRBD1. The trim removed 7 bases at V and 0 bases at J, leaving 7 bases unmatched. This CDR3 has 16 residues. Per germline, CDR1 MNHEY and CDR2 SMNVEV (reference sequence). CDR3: CASTWDRRTTNEKLFF. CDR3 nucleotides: TGTGCCAGCACCTGGGACAGGCGCACAACTAATGAAAAACTGTTTTTT.

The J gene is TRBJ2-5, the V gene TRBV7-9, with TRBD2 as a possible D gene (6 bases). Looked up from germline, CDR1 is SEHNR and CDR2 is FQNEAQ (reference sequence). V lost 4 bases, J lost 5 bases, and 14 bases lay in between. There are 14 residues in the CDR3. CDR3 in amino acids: CASSWDSFGETQYF. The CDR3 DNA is TGTGCCAGCAGCTGGGACTCGTTCGGCGAGACCCAGTACTTC.

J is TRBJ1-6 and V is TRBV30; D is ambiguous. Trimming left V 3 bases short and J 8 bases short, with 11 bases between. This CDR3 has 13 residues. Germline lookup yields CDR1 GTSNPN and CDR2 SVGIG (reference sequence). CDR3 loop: CAWRDLGDSPLHF. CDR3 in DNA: TGTGCCTGGAGGGACCTCGGGGATTCACCCCTCCACTTT.

The CDR3 protein is CASSQRPYIGGEKLFF. The CDR3 nucleotides are TGTGCCAGCAGCCAGAGGCCTTATATTGGAGGAGAAAAACTGTTTTTT. The V gene is TRBV3-1 (or the pseudogene TRBV3-2), the J gene TRBJ1-4; D ambiguous. Per the germline V gene, CDR1 is LGHDT and CDR2 is YNNKEL (reference sequence). CDR3 size: 16 residues. V lost 3 bases and J 8 bases, leaving 19 bases between the germline ends.

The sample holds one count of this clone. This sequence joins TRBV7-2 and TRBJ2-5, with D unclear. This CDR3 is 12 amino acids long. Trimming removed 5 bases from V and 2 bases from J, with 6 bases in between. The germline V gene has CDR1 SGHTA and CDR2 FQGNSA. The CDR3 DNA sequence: TGTGCCAGCAGCCTCCGTCAAGAGACCCAGTACTTC. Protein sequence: CASSLRQETQYF.

In DNA, the CDR3 is TGTGCCAGTACCCTGGGGCGGGACAGCACAGATACGCAGTATTTT. It codes for CASTLGRDSTDTQYF. This rearrangement joins TRBV19 to TRBJ2-3, with TRBD2 as a possible D gene (6 bases). The CDR3 has 15 amino acids. Germline V CDR1 and CDR2: LNHDA, SQIVND (reference sequence). V was pared by 7 bases and J by 0 bases, with 14 bases between.

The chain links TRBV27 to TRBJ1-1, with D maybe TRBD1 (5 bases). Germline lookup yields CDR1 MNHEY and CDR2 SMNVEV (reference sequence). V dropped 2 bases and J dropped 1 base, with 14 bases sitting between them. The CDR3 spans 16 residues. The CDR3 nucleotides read TGTGCCAGCAGTTTAGACAGCTTAAGGGGGAACACTGAAGCTTTCTTT. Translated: CASSLDSLRGNTEAFF.

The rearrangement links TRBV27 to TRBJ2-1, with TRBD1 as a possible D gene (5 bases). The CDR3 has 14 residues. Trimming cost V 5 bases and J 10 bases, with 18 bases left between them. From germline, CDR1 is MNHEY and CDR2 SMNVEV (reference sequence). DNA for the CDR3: TGTGCCAGCAGTCTATATCGGACAAGGACAGAGCAGTTCTTC. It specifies CASSLYRTRTEQFF.

The CDR3 sequence is CASSVGGKSTDTQYF. The CDR3 nucleotides are TGTGCCAGCAGCGTAGGCGGGAAAAGCACAGATACGCAGTATTTT. The rearrangement joins TRBV9 to TRBJ2-3; possibly TRBD2 for D (6 bases). The ends were cut back, 0 bases at V and 0 bases at J, with 8 bases in the middle. Germline V gene lookup returns CDR1 SGDLS and CDR2 YYNGEE. CDR3 length: 15 amino acids. The full variable domain, in which reference TRBV9 and TRBJ2-3 provide the parts outside the CDR3, is DSGVTQTPKHLITATGQRVTLRCSPRSGDLSVYWYQQSLDQGLQFLIQYYNGEERAKGNILERFSAQQFPDLHSELNLSSLELGDSALYFCASSVGGKSTDTQYFGPGTRLTVL.

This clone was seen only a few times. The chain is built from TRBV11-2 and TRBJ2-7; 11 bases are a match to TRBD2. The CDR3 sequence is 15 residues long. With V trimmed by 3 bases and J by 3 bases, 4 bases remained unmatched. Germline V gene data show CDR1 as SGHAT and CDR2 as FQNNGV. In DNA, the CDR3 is TGTGCCAGCAGCTTTGGGACTAGCGGTCTCTACGAGCAGTACTTC. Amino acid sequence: CASSFGTSGLYEQYF. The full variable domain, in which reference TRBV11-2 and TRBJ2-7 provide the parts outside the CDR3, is EAGVAQSPRYKIIEKRQSVAFWCNPISGHATLYWYQQILGQGPKLLIQFQNNGVVDDSQLPKDRFSAERLKGVDSTLKIQPAKLEDSAVYLCASSFGTSGLYEQYFGPGTRLTVT.

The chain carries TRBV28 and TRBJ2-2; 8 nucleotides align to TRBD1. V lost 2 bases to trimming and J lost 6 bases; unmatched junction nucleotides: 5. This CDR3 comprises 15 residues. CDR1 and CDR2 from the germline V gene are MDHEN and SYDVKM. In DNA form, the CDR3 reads TGTGCCAGCAGTTTACAGGGGGCGCGTGCCGGGGAGCTGTTTTTT. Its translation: CASSLQGARAGELFF.

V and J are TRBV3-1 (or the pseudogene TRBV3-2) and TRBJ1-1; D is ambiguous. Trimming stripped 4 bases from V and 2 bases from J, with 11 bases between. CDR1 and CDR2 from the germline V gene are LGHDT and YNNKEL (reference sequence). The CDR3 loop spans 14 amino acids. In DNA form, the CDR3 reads TGTGCCAGCAGCCCCTCCGAGTTCAACACTGAAGCTTTCTTT. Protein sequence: CASSPSEFNTEAFF.